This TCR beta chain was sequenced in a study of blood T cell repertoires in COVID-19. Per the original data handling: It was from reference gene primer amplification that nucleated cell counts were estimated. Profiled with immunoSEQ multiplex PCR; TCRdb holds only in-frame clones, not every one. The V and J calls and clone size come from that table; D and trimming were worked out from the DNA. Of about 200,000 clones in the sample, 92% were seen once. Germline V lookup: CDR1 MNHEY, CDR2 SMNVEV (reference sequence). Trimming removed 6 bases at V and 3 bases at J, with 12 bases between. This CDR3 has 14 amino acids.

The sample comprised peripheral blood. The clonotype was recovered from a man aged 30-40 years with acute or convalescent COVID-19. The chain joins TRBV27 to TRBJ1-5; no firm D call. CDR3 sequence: CASSPTRVNQPQHF. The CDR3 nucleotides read TGTGCCAGCAGCCCTACTCGGGTCAATCAGCCCCAGCATTTT.